Listed below are T cell receptor beta chains from one sample, sequenced in a study of siplizumab effects on memory and regulatory T cells. Produced via immunoSEQ multiplex PCR; TCRdb's table is partial and in-frame only. The top ten clones hold 1.7% of a sample with tens of thousands of clones, approximately 89% of them seen once. Material: Tregs sorted from blood. Every receptor here comes from a human donor in good health. CDR3s include the opening cysteine and the closing phenylalanine or tryptophan. Fields, in order: J gene, D gene, V gene, clone size, CDR3 protein, CDR3 DNA. The D gene is left open where the match is weak. For some rows the clone size is stated as once, few or many, or as a class when expanded; others skip it.

TRBJ1-5	NA	TRBV30	NA	CAWSHGSNQPQHF	TGTGCCTGGAGCCACGGCAGCAATCAGCCCCAGCATTTT
TRBJ1-2	NA	TRBV19	NA	CASGLRGYGYTF	TGTGCCAGTGGCCTTCGGGGCTATGGCTACACCTTC
TRBJ2-5	NA	TRBV10-3	NA	CASSARILYQETQYF	TGTGCCAGCTCCGCCAGGATTTTGTACCAAGAGACCCAGTACTTC
TRBJ2-6	NA	TRBV5-1	NA	CASSLSGANVLTF	TGCGCCAGCAGCTTGTCTGGGGCCAACGTCCTGACTTTC
TRBJ1-2	TRBD1	TRBV2	NA	CASSDGTGVANYGYTF	TGTGCCAGCAGTGACGGCACAGGGGTCGCTAACTATGGCTACACCTTC
TRBJ2-1	TRBD1	TRBV29-1	once	CSVKTGTGFSEQFF	TGCAGCGTTAAGACCGGGACAGGGTTTAGTGAGCAGTTCTTC
TRBJ2-7	NA	TRBV18	NA	CASSQNRAYEQYF	TGTGCCAGCTCACAGAACAGAGCCTACGAGCAGTACTTC
TRBJ2-3	NA	TRBV29-1	NA	CSVEETDRYGTQYF	TGCAGCGTTGAAGAGACGGACAGATACGGTACGCAGTATTTT
TRBJ2-5	NA	TRBV6-6	once	CASRPGVQETQYF	TGTGCCAGCAGACCAGGGGTCCAAGAGACCCAGTACTTC
TRBJ1-1	NA	TRBV27	once	CASSSYRVEMNTEAFF	TGTGCCAGCAGTTCGTACAGGGTTGAGATGAACACTGAAGCTTTCTTT
TRBJ2-1	TRBD2	TRBV6-1	NA	CASRALAGLPNEQFF	TGTGCCAGCAGAGCACTAGCGGGCCTGCCGAATGAGCAGTTCTTC
TRBJ2-1	NA	TRBV25-1	NA	CASSDLRGGEQFF	TGTGCCAGCAGTGACCTCAGGGGGGGCGAGCAGTTCTTC
TRBJ2-3	TRBD2	TRBV28	NA	CASSETRLAGGTDTQYF	TGTGCCAGCAGCGAAACCAGACTAGCGGGAGGCACAGATACGCAGTATTTT
TRBJ2-7	TRBD1	TRBV4-1	NA	CASSQDWTGVHEQYF	TGCGCCAGCAGCCAAGATTGGACAGGGGTCCACGAGCAGTACTTC
TRBJ2-5	NA	TRBV15	NA	CATSRGDTQETQYF	TGTGCCACCAGCAGAGGGGACACCCAAGAGACCCAGTACTTC
TRBJ2-7	NA	TRBV10-1	NA	CASTDYSYEQYF	TGCGCCAGCACCGACTATTCCTACGAGCAGTACTTC